These 26 T cell receptor beta chains came from one sample sequenced in a study of cytomegalovirus exposure and HLA in healthy donors. PCR amplification relied on 60 Vbeta primers (plus 13 Jbeta primers). Generated by immunoSEQ multiplex PCR, the TCRdb table keeps only in-frame clones and is missing some. Altogether under 200,000 clones are present, approximately 71% being singletons, with the ten largest covering 4.5%. The specimen was PBMCs. Receptors originate from a woman under 30 in good health and CMV-seropositive.

The chain recombines TRBV7-2 with TRBJ2-1; no clear D gene. Trimming removed 5 bases from V and 5 bases from J, with 7 bases in between. The CDR3 covers 12 residues. CDR1 is SGHTA, CDR2 FQGNSA, per germline. The CDR3 coding sequence is TGTGCCAGCAGCCCCCCCAACAATGAGCAGTTCTTC. Amino acids: CASSPPNNEQFF.

The rearrangement links TRBV5-5 to TRBJ1-5; a weak D match, TRBD1 (6 bases). The CDR3 totals 16 residues. Germline CDR1 reads SGHKS; CDR2 reads YYEKEE (reference sequence). The V end was cut by 0 bases, the J end by 3 bases, with 13 bases between. The DNA of the CDR3 is TGTGCCAGCAGCTTGGCCGAAGGGACAAACAATCAGCCCCAGCATTTT. Encoded protein: CASSLAEGTNNQPQHF.

The chain recombines TRBV5-4 with TRBJ1-4; perhaps TRBD1 as D (6 bases). Trimming shortened V by 1 base and J by 10 bases, and 17 bases separated the two germline ends. This CDR3 region has 15 residues. Germline-derived CDR1 and CDR2 are SGHNT and YYREEE (reference sequence). In DNA, the CDR3 is TGTGCCAGCAGCTTGCTGGGGTCCATCAGGGGAAAACTGTTTTTT. Amino acids: CASSLLGSIRGKLFF.

The rearrangement links TRBV5-1 to TRBJ2-3; 12 bases fit TRBD2. V dropped 0 bases and J dropped 8; count of bases not matched to a gene: 7. Germline CDR1 is SGHRS and CDR2 is YFSETQ. The CDR3 contains 16 residues. CDR3 in amino acids: CASSLGLAGASATQYF. As DNA, the CDR3 is TGCGCCAGCAGCTTGGGACTAGCGGGAGCCTCGGCTACGCAGTATTTT.

The chain is built from TRBV30 and TRBJ1-3; 7 nucleotides agree with TRBD1. The CDR3 has 14 amino acids. Germline V gives CDR1 GTSNPN, CDR2 SVGIG (reference sequence). Germline trimming cut 0 bases from V and 8 bases from J; bases unmatched to any gene: 7. The CDR3 sequence is CAWSVKGGTHTIYF. The DNA for the CDR3 is TGTGCCTGGAGTGTAAAAGGGGGCACCCACACCATATATTTT.

The J gene is TRBJ2-1, the V gene TRBV27; TRBD1 aligns across 10 bases. CDR3 size: 14 residues. V lost 2 bases to trimming and J lost 9 bases; unmatched junction nucleotides: 4. Per the germline V gene, CDR1 is MNHEY and CDR2 is SMNVEV (reference sequence). The CDR3 loop is CASSLRDRGGEQFF. The CDR3 coding sequence is TGTGCCAGCAGTTTAAGGGACAGGGGAGGTGAGCAGTTCTTC.

CDR3 DNA sequence: TGCAGCGTCCAGGGACTAGCGGGAGGGAATGAGCAGTTCTTC. Its translation is CSVQGLAGGNEQFF. The chain carries TRBV29-1 and TRBJ2-1, with 16 bases matching TRBD2. The germline gives CDR1 SQVTM, CDR2 ANQGSEA. The length of the CDR3 is 14 residues. After removal of 6 bases from V and 7 bases from J, the junction contained 3 bases not matched to a gene.

The rearrangement uses TRBV28 and TRBJ2-5, with a possible D match to TRBD1 (6 bases). The CDR3 loop spans 12 amino acids. CDR1 MDHEN and CDR2 SYDVKM come from the germline V gene. Trimming pared 6 bases from V and 4 bases from J, leaving 9 bases between. The CDR3 is CASRGARETQYF. As DNA, the CDR3 is TGTGCCAGCAGGGGGGCGCGAGAGACCCAGTACTTC.

J is TRBJ2-3 and V is TRBV27; tentative D call: TRBD1 (6 bases). The CDR3 runs to 13 residues. Trimming cost V 3 bases and J 5 bases, with 9 bases left between them. Germline V CDR1 and CDR2: MNHEY, SMNVEV (reference sequence). The CDR3 DNA reads as TGTGCCAGCAGTTTTATCAGGGGAGATACGCAGTATTTT. This codes for CASSFIRGDTQYF.

V usage is TRBV29-1 and J usage is TRBJ1-2; D is perhaps TRBD1 (5 bases). Trimming shortened V by 8 bases and J by 4 bases, and 11 bases separated the two germline ends. The CDR3 consists of 11 residues. The germline V gene encodes CDR1 SQVTM and CDR2 ANQGSEA. Written as DNA, the CDR3 is TGCAGCCTAAGACAGTCCTATGGCTACACCTTC. Translating it yields CSLRQSYGYTF.

The J gene is TRBJ2-5, the V gene TRBV15; D is possibly TRBD1 (6 bases). Germline values: CDR1 LNHNV, CDR2 YYDKDF (reference sequence). The V end was cut by 3 bases, the J end by 4 bases, with 12 bases between. The CDR3 covers 14 residues. The CDR3 DNA follows: TGTGCCACCAGCAGCCAGGGGCCGCCAGAGACCCAGTACTTC. Residues: CATSSQGPPETQYF.

This chain connects TRBV28 to TRBJ2-5, with D perhaps TRBD2 (5 bases). The CDR3 extends over 14 amino acids. Germline V gives CDR1 MDHEN, CDR2 SYDVKM. V lost 3 bases and J 3 bases, leaving 11 bases between the germline ends. This CDR3 reads CASSFRGPKETQYF. The CDR3 coding sequence is TGTGCCAGCAGTTTCAGAGGGCCGAAAGAGACCCAGTACTTC.

In nucleotides, the CDR3 is TGCGCCAGCAGCTCGCCTGCGGACATCCAGAACTATGGCTACACCTTC. This gives the protein CASSSPADIQNYGYTF. V is TRBV5-1 and J is TRBJ1-2; D possibly corresponds to TRBD1 (5 bases). Germline V gene sequence: CDR1 SGHRS, CDR2 YFSETQ. V was pared by 3 bases and J by 2 bases, with 17 bases between. The CDR3 runs 16 residues.

The chain has TRBV9 and TRBJ1-5; D might be TRBD1 (5 bases). V was shortened by 2 bases and J by 6 bases, with 12 bases between the two germline ends. Germline assignment: CDR1 SGDLS and CDR2 YYNGEE. The CDR3 is made up of 14 amino acids. The CDR3 protein is CASSVGGWAQPQHF. As DNA, the CDR3 is TGTGCCAGCAGCGTCGGGGGGTGGGCTCAGCCCCAGCATTTT.

The chain recombines TRBV10-3 with TRBJ2-7; TRBD2 aligns across 7 bases. V was pared by 4 bases and J by 0 bases, with 15 bases of the junction left unmatched. CDR1 and CDR2 from the germline V gene are ENHRY and SYGVKD. This CDR3 region has 18 residues. The CDR3 bases are TGTGCCATCAGTGGGGGTGGCACCTCAGCGGGAAGCTCCTACGAGCAGTACTTC. Protein: CAISGGGTSAGSSYEQYF.

The chain joins TRBV28 to TRBJ2-1; TRBD2 matches 15 bases. CDR1 is MDHEN and CDR2 is SYDVKM in the germline V gene. Trimming cost V 6 bases and J 6 bases; bases outside gene matches: 15. This CDR3 has 19 amino acids. The DNA for the CDR3 is TGTGCCAGCAGGGCTTCAGGACTAGCGGGAGGGCCTGTAGTCAATGAGCAGTTCTTC. It codes for CASRASGLAGGPVVNEQFF.

V and J are TRBV5-4 and TRBJ2-5; 10 bases map to TRBD2. With V trimmed by 0 bases and J by 4 bases, 9 bases remained unmatched. The CDR3 spans 17 residues. In germline, CDR1 is SGHNT, CDR2 YYREEE (reference sequence). Written as DNA, the CDR3 is TGTGCCAGCAGCTTGGTACGGGCTAGCGGGGGCCCAGAGACCCAGTACTTC. It translates to CASSLVRASGGPETQYF. The whole variable domain, remainder taken from reference TRBV5-4 and TRBJ2-5, is ETGVTQSPTHLIKTRGQQVTLRCSSQSGHNTVSWYQQALGQGPQFIFQYYREEENGRGNFPPRFSGLQFPNYSSELNVNALELDDSALYLCASSLVRASGGPETQYFGPGTRLLVL.

This clone has a handful of counts. The CDR3 nucleotides are TGTGCCAGCAGCTTAGCTAGCGAGGGGGCCCCCTACGAGCAGTACTTC. Translated, it gives CASSLASEGAPYEQYF. The chain recombines TRBV7-2 with TRBJ2-7, with 7 bases aligning to TRBD1. Germline V gene data show CDR1 as SGHTA and CDR2 as FQGNSA. V lost 0 bases to trimming and J lost 2 bases; unmatched junction nucleotides: 7. The CDR3 loop spans 16 amino acids.

This rearrangement joins TRBV2 to TRBJ2-1; TRBD2 is a possible D gene (7 bases). CDR3 length: 14 residues. Germline V gene data show CDR1 as SNHLY and CDR2 as FYNNEI. Trimming stripped 6 bases from V and 6 bases from J, with 15 bases between. This chain's CDR3 is CASRGGGGLNEQFF. The CDR3 DNA reads as TGTGCCAGCAGAGGTGGGGGGGGCCTCAATGAGCAGTTCTTC.

This rearrangement joins TRBV14 to TRBJ2-5; D is undetermined. Deletions cut 2 bases from V and 4 bases from J, with 11 bases between. The CDR3 length is 14 residues. Germline lookup yields CDR1 SGHDN and CDR2 FVKESK. CDR3 amino acids: CASSQYARRETQYF. CDR3 nucleotides: TGTGCCAGCAGCCAATATGCGAGGAGAGAGACCCAGTACTTC.

V is TRBV12-2 and J is TRBJ1-5; the tabulated D call, TRBD1, remains unverified against the DNA. TRBV12-2 is designated a pseudogene. CDR3 length: 20 residues. This CDR3 is CASRLERVSAGRYCNQPQHF. Here the CDR3 DNA reads TGTGCAAGTCGCTTAGAACGTGTCTCGGCAGGTCGCTATTGCAATCAGCCCCAGCATTTT.

This chain uses TRBV10-3 with TRBJ2-7, with 10 bases identical to TRBD1. Germline trimming cut 2 bases from V and 3 bases from J; bases unmatched to any gene: 4. Germline loops: CDR1 ENHRY, CDR2 SYGVKD. The CDR3 covers 15 residues. The CDR3 bases are TGTGCCATCAGTGAGGTTGACAGGGGGCTCTACGAGCAGTACTTC. This translates into CAISEVDRGLYEQYF.

This rearrangement joins TRBV25-1 to TRBJ1-3; 9 nucleotides match TRBD1. The V gene end was trimmed by 2 bases and the J gene end by 4 bases; junction bases not matched to a gene: 3. Germline lookup yields CDR1 MGHDK and CDR2 SYGVNS. The length of the CDR3 is 15 residues. The CDR3 spells CASSEHRGRGNTIYF. In nucleotides, the CDR3 is TGTGCCAGCAGTGAACACAGGGGGCGAGGAAACACCATATATTTT.

The V gene is TRBV27, the J gene TRBJ2-7, with TRBD2 identical over 9 bases. CDR1 MNHEY and CDR2 SMNVEV come from the germline V gene (reference sequence). The CDR3 totals 10 residues. The CDR3 bases are TGTGCTAGCGGGAGTGTCGAGCAGTACTTC. Protein: CASGSVEQYF.

The chain couples TRBV27 to TRBJ2-7; tentatively, D is TRBD2 (5 bases). The germline V and J ends were trimmed by 3 bases and 7 bases, with 10 bases remaining between them. This CDR3 is built from 12 residues. Germline CDR1 reads MNHEY; CDR2 reads SMNVEV (reference sequence). CDR3 DNA: TGTGCCAGCAGTTTCGGGGTGGGGGAGCAGTACTTC. Translating it yields CASSFGVGEQYF.

The chain links TRBV7-9 to TRBJ1-2; D is ambiguous. The CDR3 extends over 13 amino acids. The germline V and J ends were trimmed by 0 bases and 4 bases, with 6 bases remaining between them. The germline CDR1 and CDR2 sequences are SEHNR and FQNEAQ (reference sequence). The CDR3, as DNA: TGTGCCAGCAGCTTAGCCGGGTTCTATGGCTACACCTTC. Amino acid sequence: CASSLAGFYGYTF.